This T cell receptor beta chain was recorded in a study of T cell changes during pregnancy in multiple sclerosis. The CDR3 spans 15 residues. The V gene's germline CDR1 is KGHSH and CDR2 LQKENI. The V and J ends lost 0 bases and 10 bases, in that order; junction bases with no gene match: 10. Clones were sequenced by immunoSEQ multiplex PCR, and TCRdb holds only the in-frame ones, with some missing. Seen here are 35,000 to 45,000 clones, around 90% observed once, and the top ten hold 7.8%. The receptor was derived from a female donor with multiple sclerosis, enrolled in a pregnancy study. Material: CD8+ T cells from peripheral blood mononuclear cells, obtained before pregnancy. The V gene is TRBV18, the J gene TRBJ2-5; TRBD1 aligns across 8 bases. CDR3 in amino acids: CASSPPQGGEWDQYF. In DNA form, the CDR3 reads TGTGCCAGCTCACCACCACAGGGGGGCGAGTGGGACCAGTACTTC.